This TCR beta chain is drawn from a study of cytomegalovirus exposure and HLA in healthy donors. Findings and caveats of the study: Subsequent analysis found a tendency for first-cohort TCR clusters to co-occur within the 120 or so validation repertoires. Rare sequences made up most TCRs, while some public TCRs were found in many donors.

The CDR3 loop spans 16 amino acids. Per the germline V gene, CDR1 is MDHEN and CDR2 is SYDVKM. With V trimmed by 6 bases and J by 2 bases, 8 bases remained unmatched. The donors were in the 120-subject validation cohort; that cohort was separate from the approximately 700-subject first cohort. This clone was recorded once. Its matching antigen is unknown. The protocol was immunoSEQ multiplex PCR, while the TCRdb copy is restricted to in-frame clones and leaves out a portion. The sample lists around 190,000 clones, about 81% seen once, with about 1.2% in the top ten. This clonotype was obtained from a woman aged 25 to 45 in good health and CMV-seronegative. The specimen was PBMCs. The V and J genes are TRBV28 and TRBJ2-3, with TRBD2 matching 10 bases. The CDR3 DNA follows: TGTGCCAGCAGACCCCTAGCGGGGGTTACCACAGATACGCAGTATTTT. Translating it yields CASRPLAGVTTDTQYF.